Listed below are T cell receptor beta chains from one sample, sequenced in a study of siplizumab effects on memory and regulatory T cells. Here immunoSEQ multiplex PCR was the method, and the copy in TCRdb shows in-frame clones only, minus some. The data hold under 100,000 clones, with approximately 86% observed a single time. Sequencing used Tregs sorted from blood. Source of these receptors: a human donor in good health. Each CDR3 is given with its conserved first and last residue. The D gene is left open where the match is weak. Where a row states a size, it is once, few, many or the class of an expanded clone; other rows omit it.

J gene: TRBJ2-5; D gene: TRBD2; clone size: once; V gene: TRBV4-2; CDR3 length: 14; CDR3 protein: CASSRERGQETQYF; CDR3 DNA: TGTGCCAGCAGCCGTGAGCGGGGCCAAGAGACCCAGTACTTC
J gene: TRBJ1-5; D gene: NA; clone size: NA; V gene: TRBV28; CDR3 length: 16; CDR3 protein: CASSLSLQIRNQPQHF; CDR3 DNA: TGTGCCAGCAGTTTATCCCTCCAGATCCGAAATCAGCCCCAGCATTTT
J gene: TRBJ2-5; D gene: NA; clone size: NA; V gene: TRBV7-6; CDR3 length: 17; CDR3 protein: CASSLEVGGQLLETQYF; CDR3 DNA: TGTGCCAGCAGCTTAGAGGTGGGGGGACAGTTGTTGGAGACCCAGTACTTC
J gene: TRBJ1-1; D gene: TRBD1; clone size: NA; V gene: TRBV5-1; CDR3 length: 14; CDR3 protein: CASSLLQGAVEAFF; CDR3 DNA: TGCGCCAGCAGCTTGTTACAGGGGGCGGTTGAAGCTTTCTTT
J gene: TRBJ1-1; D gene: NA; clone size: NA; V gene: TRBV28; CDR3 length: 15; CDR3 protein: CASSFMGTGNTEAFF; CDR3 DNA: TGTGCCAGCAGTTTCATGGGAACAGGGAACACTGAAGCTTTCTTT
J gene: TRBJ2-5; D gene: TRBD1; clone size: NA; V gene: TRBV7-8; CDR3 length: 15; CDR3 protein: CASSLAGTGGETQYF; CDR3 DNA: TGTGCCAGCAGCTTAGCCGGGACAGGGGGGGAGACCCAGTACTTC
J gene: TRBJ2-1; D gene: NA; clone size: NA; V gene: TRBV2; CDR3 length: 15; CDR3 protein: CASSSIGGSYNEQFF; CDR3 DNA: TGTGCCAGCAGTTCGATCGGGGGCTCCTACAATGAGCAGTTCTTC
J gene: TRBJ2-1; D gene: NA; clone size: NA; V gene: TRBV18; CDR3 length: 12; CDR3 protein: CASSPQDNEQFF; CDR3 DNA: TGTGCCAGCTCACCACAGGACAATGAGCAGTTCTTC
J gene: TRBJ1-6; D gene: NA; clone size: few; V gene: TRBV7-2; CDR3 length: 13; CDR3 protein: CASSLRGDSPLHF; CDR3 DNA: TGTGCCAGCAGCTTGAGAGGGGATTCACCCCTCCACTTT
J gene: TRBJ1-2; D gene: NA; clone size: NA; V gene: TRBV11-1; CDR3 length: 13; CDR3 protein: CASSPTGFYGYTF; CDR3 DNA: TGTGCCAGCAGCCCAACAGGGTTCTATGGCTACACCTTC
J gene: TRBJ2-5; D gene: TRBD2; clone size: NA; V gene: TRBV7-7; CDR3 length: 15; CDR3 protein: CASSASTSGKETQYF; CDR3 DNA: TGTGCCAGCAGCGCCTCCACTAGCGGCAAAGAGACCCAGTACTTC
J gene: TRBJ2-7; D gene: NA; clone size: few; V gene: TRBV10-3; CDR3 length: 15; CDR3 protein: CAIIAVKGFGYEQYF; CDR3 DNA: TGTGCCATCATCGCTGTAAAAGGGTTCGGATACGAGCAGTACTTC
J gene: TRBJ1-2; D gene: NA; clone size: NA; V gene: TRBV4-1; CDR3 length: 15; CDR3 protein: CASSQVPQVLYGYTF; CDR3 DNA: TGCGCCAGCAGCCAAGTCCCGCAGGTTCTCTATGGCTACACCTTC
J gene: TRBJ2-7; D gene: NA; clone size: NA; V gene: TRBV5-6; CDR3 length: 12; CDR3 protein: CATAGSSYEQYF; CDR3 DNA: TGTGCCACTGCGGGGTCCTCCTACGAGCAGTACTTC
J gene: TRBJ2-1; D gene: TRBD2; clone size: few; V gene: TRBV19; CDR3 length: 16; CDR3 protein: CASSALPGLGYVGQFF; CDR3 DNA: TGTGCCAGTAGTGCCCTACCGGGACTAGGATATGTCGGGCAGTTCTTC
J gene: TRBJ2-5; D gene: TRBD2; clone size: NA; V gene: TRBV7-7; CDR3 length: 16; CDR3 protein: CASSQGLAGAGETQYF; CDR3 DNA: TGTGCCAGCAGCCAGGGACTAGCGGGGGCCGGGGAGACCCAGTACTTC
J gene: TRBJ2-1; D gene: NA; clone size: NA; V gene: TRBV2; CDR3 length: 15; CDR3 protein: CASAGDRISYNEQFF; CDR3 DNA: TGTGCCAGCGCGGGGGACAGGATCTCCTACAATGAGCAGTTCTTC
J gene: TRBJ2-3; D gene: TRBD2; clone size: NA; V gene: TRBV5-4; CDR3 length: 13; CDR3 protein: CASNAGGTDTQYF; CDR3 DNA: TGTGCCAGCAACGCGGGGGGAACAGATACGCAGTATTTT
J gene: TRBJ2-5; D gene: NA; clone size: NA; V gene: TRBV6-1; CDR3 length: 15; CDR3 protein: CASSEPLTLQETQYF; CDR3 DNA: TGTGCCAGCAGTGAACCGCTTACGCTTCAAGAGACCCAGTACTTC
J gene: TRBJ1-6; D gene: NA; clone size: NA; V gene: TRBV7-6; CDR3 length: 14; CDR3 protein: CASSSGLPGSPLHF; CDR3 DNA: TGTGCCAGCAGCTCAGGTCTACCGGGTTCACCCCTCCACTTT
J gene: TRBJ2-7; D gene: NA; clone size: few; V gene: TRBV28; CDR3 length: 18; CDR3 protein: CASSFYGLAGESSYEQYF; CDR3 DNA: TGTGCCAGCAGTTTTTACGGCTTGGCAGGGGAAAGCTCCTACGAGCAGTACTTC
J gene: TRBJ2-6; D gene: TRBD1; clone size: NA; V gene: TRBV29-1; CDR3 length: 15; CDR3 protein: CSTTGDPSGANVLTF; CDR3 DNA: TGCAGCACGACAGGGGACCCTTCTGGGGCCAACGTCCTGACTTTC
J gene: TRBJ1-4; D gene: NA; clone size: NA; V gene: TRBV6-5; CDR3 length: 13; CDR3 protein: CASSYSTNEKLFF; CDR3 DNA: TGTGCCAGCAGTTACTCGACTAATGAAAAACTGTTTTTT
J gene: TRBJ2-5; D gene: TRBD2; clone size: NA; V gene: TRBV2; CDR3 length: 15; CDR3 protein: CASRRGLGLSETQYF; CDR3 DNA: TGTGCCAGCAGAAGAGGACTAGGCCTCTCGGAGACCCAGTACTTC
J gene: TRBJ1-2; D gene: TRBD1; clone size: NA; V gene: TRBV11-2; CDR3 length: 15; CDR3 protein: CASTQGTATYYGYTF; CDR3 DNA: TGTGCCAGCACCCAAGGGACAGCAACCTACTATGGCTACACCTTC
J gene: TRBJ1-1; D gene: TRBD1; clone size: NA; V gene: TRBV28; CDR3 length: 13; CDR3 protein: CASRAGGRTEAFF; CDR3 DNA: TGTGCCAGCAGGGCAGGGGGCCGGACTGAAGCTTTCTTT
J gene: TRBJ1-5; D gene: NA; clone size: NA; V gene: TRBV4-2; CDR3 length: 15; CDR3 protein: CASSQGTAGNQPQHF; CDR3 DNA: TGTGCCAGCAGCCAAGGGACGGCAGGGAATCAGCCCCAGCATTTT
J gene: TRBJ2-7; D gene: NA; clone size: NA; V gene: TRBV5-4; CDR3 length: 12; CDR3 protein: CASSPRAGEQYF; CDR3 DNA: TGTGCCAGCAGCCCCCGGGCCGGCGAGCAGTACTTC
J gene: TRBJ2-7; D gene: TRBD1; clone size: NA; V gene: TRBV19; CDR3 length: 17; CDR3 protein: CASSLRRPGQGAGEQYF; CDR3 DNA: TGTGCCAGTAGTCTCCGCCGACCGGGACAGGGGGCGGGGGAGCAGTACTTC
J gene: TRBJ2-7; D gene: TRBD1; clone size: few; V gene: TRBV5-4; CDR3 length: 12; CDR3 protein: CASRNTGGEQYF; CDR3 DNA: TGTGCCAGCAGAAATACAGGGGGCGAGCAGTACTTC
J gene: TRBJ2-2; D gene: TRBD1; clone size: NA; V gene: TRBV7-9; CDR3 length: 17; CDR3 protein: CASSLPWRGQGTGELFF; CDR3 DNA: TGTGCCAGCAGCTTACCCTGGCGCGGACAGGGGACCGGGGAGCTGTTTTTT
J gene: TRBJ1-2; D gene: TRBD1; clone size: NA; V gene: TRBV30; CDR3 length: 12; CDR3 protein: CALNDRVSYATF; CDR3 DNA: TGTGCCTTAAACGACAGGGTCTCGTATGCTACCTTC
J gene: TRBJ2-7; D gene: NA; clone size: NA; V gene: TRBV18; CDR3 length: 12; CDR3 protein: CASSTLSYEQYF; CDR3 DNA: TGTGCCAGCTCAACACTCTCCTACGAGCAGTACTTC
J gene: TRBJ2-4; D gene: TRBD1; clone size: NA; V gene: TRBV6-5; CDR3 length: 15; CDR3 protein: CASSYSQGAVGIQYF; CDR3 DNA: TGTGCCAGCAGTTACTCACAGGGGGCAGTTGGCATTCAGTACTTC
J gene: TRBJ2-5; D gene: TRBD2; clone size: many; V gene: TRBV4-2; CDR3 length: 16; CDR3 protein: CASSQGLAGGQETQYF; CDR3 DNA: TGTGCCAGCAGCCAGGGACTAGCGGGGGGGCAAGAGACCCAGTACTTC
J gene: TRBJ2-2; D gene: NA; clone size: few; V gene: TRBV2; CDR3 length: 16; CDR3 protein: CASGGRGRWYTGELFF; CDR3 DNA: TGTGCCAGCGGGGGCAGGGGTCGTTGGTACACCGGGGAGCTGTTTTTT
J gene: TRBJ1-1; D gene: TRBD1; clone size: NA; V gene: TRBV5-1; CDR3 length: 14; CDR3 protein: CASKRQGIDTEAFF; CDR3 DNA: TGCGCCAGCAAAAGACAGGGTATAGACACTGAAGCTTTCTTT
J gene: TRBJ1-3; D gene: NA; clone size: NA; V gene: TRBV4-3; CDR3 length: 17; CDR3 protein: CASSSLGQGGSGNTIYF; CDR3 DNA: TGCGCCAGCAGCTCCTTGGGGCAGGGAGGATCTGGAAACACCATATATTTT
J gene: TRBJ2-3; D gene: NA; clone size: once; V gene: TRBV7-9; CDR3 length: 13; CDR3 protein: CASSVDIQLTQYF; CDR3 DNA: TGTGCCAGCAGCGTAGACATTCAACTGACGCAGTATTTT
J gene: TRBJ2-7; D gene: TRBD2; clone size: NA; V gene: TRBV7-3; CDR3 length: 15; CDR3 protein: CASSLSGGPGYEQYF; CDR3 DNA: TGTGCCAGCAGCCTTAGCGGGGGGCCTGGTTACGAGCAGTACTTC
J gene: TRBJ2-6; D gene: TRBD1; clone size: NA; V gene: TRBV7-9; CDR3 length: 18; CDR3 protein: CASSSLPGQGNGANVLTF; CDR3 DNA: TGTGCCAGCAGCTCCCTCCCGGGACAGGGGAATGGGGCCAACGTCCTGACTTTC
J gene: TRBJ1-2; D gene: NA; clone size: NA; V gene: TRBV7-2; CDR3 length: 15; CDR3 protein: CASSLVSRGTNGYTF; CDR3 DNA: TGTGCCAGCAGCTTAGTATCACGGGGGACCAATGGCTACACCTTC
J gene: TRBJ2-1; D gene: TRBD2; clone size: NA; V gene: TRBV5-1; CDR3 length: 12; CDR3 protein: CASSLAGFEQFF; CDR3 DNA: TGCGCCAGCAGTTTAGCGGGGTTTGAGCAGTTCTTC
J gene: TRBJ1-2; D gene: NA; clone size: NA; V gene: TRBV7-9; CDR3 length: 14; CDR3 protein: CASRLGGPHYGYTF; CDR3 DNA: TGTGCCAGCAGGTTAGGGGGGCCTCACTATGGCTACACCTTC
J gene: TRBJ2-1; D gene: NA; clone size: NA; V gene: TRBV9; CDR3 length: 14; CDR3 protein: CASSVDPGDNEQFF; CDR3 DNA: TGTGCCAGCAGCGTAGACCCGGGGGACAATGAGCAGTTCTTC